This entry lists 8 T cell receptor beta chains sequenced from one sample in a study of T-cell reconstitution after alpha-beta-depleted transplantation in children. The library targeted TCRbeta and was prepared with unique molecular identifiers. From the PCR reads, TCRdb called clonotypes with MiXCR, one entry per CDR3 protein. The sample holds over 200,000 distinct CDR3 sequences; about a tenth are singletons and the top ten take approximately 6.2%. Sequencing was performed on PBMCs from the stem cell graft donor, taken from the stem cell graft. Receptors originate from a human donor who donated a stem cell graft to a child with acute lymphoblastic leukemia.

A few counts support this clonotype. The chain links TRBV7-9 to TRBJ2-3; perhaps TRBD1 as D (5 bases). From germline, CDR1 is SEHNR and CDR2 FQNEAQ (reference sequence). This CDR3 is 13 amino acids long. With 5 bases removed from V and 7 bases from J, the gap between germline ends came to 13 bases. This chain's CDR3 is CASSPTQGNTQYF. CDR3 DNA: TGTGCCAGCAGCCCGACCCAGGGAAATACGCAGTATTTT.

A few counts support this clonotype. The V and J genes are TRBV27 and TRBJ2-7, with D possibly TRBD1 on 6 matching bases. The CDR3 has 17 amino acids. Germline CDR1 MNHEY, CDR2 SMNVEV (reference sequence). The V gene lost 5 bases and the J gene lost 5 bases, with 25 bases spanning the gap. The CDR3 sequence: CASSPPPYRVGTDEQYF. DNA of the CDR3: TGTGCCAGCAGTCCCCCCCCGTACAGGGTCGGAACAGACGAGCAGTACTTC.

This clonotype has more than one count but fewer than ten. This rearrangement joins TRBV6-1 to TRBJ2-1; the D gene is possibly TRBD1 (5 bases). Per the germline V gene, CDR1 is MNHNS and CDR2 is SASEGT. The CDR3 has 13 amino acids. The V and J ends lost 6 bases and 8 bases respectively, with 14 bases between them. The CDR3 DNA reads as TGTGCCAGCAGGTTGACAGTTGTGGATGAGCAGTTCTTC. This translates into CASRLTVVDEQFF.

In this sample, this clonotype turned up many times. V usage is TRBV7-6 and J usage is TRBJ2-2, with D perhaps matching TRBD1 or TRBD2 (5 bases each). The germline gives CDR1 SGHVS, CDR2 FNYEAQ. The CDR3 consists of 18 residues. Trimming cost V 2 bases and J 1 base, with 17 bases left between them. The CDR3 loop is CASSLPQFGTMNTGELFF. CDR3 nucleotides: TGTGCCAGCAGCTTACCCCAATTCGGGACGATGAACACCGGGGAGCTGTTTTTT. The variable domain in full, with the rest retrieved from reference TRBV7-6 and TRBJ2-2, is GAGVSQSPRYKVTKRGQDVALRCDPISGHVSLYWYRQALGQGPEFLTYFNYEAQQDKSGLPNDRFSAERPEGSISTLTIQRTEQRDSAMYRCASSLPQFGTMNTGELFFGEGSRLTVL.

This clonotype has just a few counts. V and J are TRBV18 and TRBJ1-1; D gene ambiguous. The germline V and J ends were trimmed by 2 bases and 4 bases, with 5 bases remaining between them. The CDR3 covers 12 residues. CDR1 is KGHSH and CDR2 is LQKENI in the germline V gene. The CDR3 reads CASSPAGTEAFF. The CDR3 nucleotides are TGTGCCAGCTCACCAGCCGGCACTGAAGCTTTCTTT.

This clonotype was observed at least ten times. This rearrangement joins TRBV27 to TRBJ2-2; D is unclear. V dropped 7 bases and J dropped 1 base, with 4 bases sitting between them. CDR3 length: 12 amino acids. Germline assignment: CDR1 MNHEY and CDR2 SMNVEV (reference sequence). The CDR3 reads CASTGNTGELFF. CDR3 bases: TGTGCCAGCACAGGGAACACCGGGGAGCTGTTTTTT.

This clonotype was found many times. The chain's CDR3 is CAISDSMAEGWQETQYF. The CDR3 bases are TGTGCCATCAGTGATTCAATGGCAGAAGGGTGGCAAGAGACCCAGTACTTC. This sequence joins TRBV10-3 and TRBJ2-5, with no clear D. Germline-derived CDR1 and CDR2 are ENHRY and SYGVKD. This CDR3 region has 17 residues. The V and J ends lost 3 bases and 2 bases respectively, with 19 bases between them.

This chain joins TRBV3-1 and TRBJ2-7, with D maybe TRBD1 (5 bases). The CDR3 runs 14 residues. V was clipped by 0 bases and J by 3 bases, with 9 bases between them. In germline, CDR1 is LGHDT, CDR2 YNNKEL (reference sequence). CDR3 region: CASSQETGLYEQYF. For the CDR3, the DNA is TGTGCCAGCAGCCAAGAAACAGGTCTCTACGAGCAGTACTTC.